This TCR beta chain was documented in a study of blood T cell repertoires in COVID-19. In the original processing: Estimates of nucleated cell counts were drawn from the amplification of reference gene primers. The method was immunoSEQ multiplex PCR; TCRdb's version includes in-frame clones alone and lacks a portion of them. Clone size and V and J calls were adopted from that table, with D and trimming inferred from the DNA. The sample has under 250,000 clones, about 82% seen once. Enrolled during active infection, Seattle patients were then followed longitudinally. The CDR3 contains 16 residues. V was pared by 1 base and J by 1 base, with 11 bases between. Germline V gives CDR1 SNHLY, CDR2 FYNNEI.

The sequence derives from a woman between 65 and 79 years old with COVID-19, enrolled during active disease. The material sequenced was peripheral blood. The V and J genes are TRBV2 and TRBJ1-3; TRBD1 is a possible D gene (6 bases). CDR3 nucleotides: TGTGCCAGCAGTGAAGGGGGGCAGGGGTCTGGAAACACCATATATTTT. Translating gives CASSEGGQGSGNTIYF.